The sequence of this TCR beta chain was determined in a study of T-cell memory formation after mild COVID-19. MiXCR was run by TCRdb on the 5' RACE reads, yielding one entry per CDR3 protein. The table has 380,000 or so distinct CDR3 sequences, approximately 15% seen once. With V trimmed by 1 base and J by 8 bases, 6 bases remained unmatched. Looked up from germline, CDR1 is SGHTA and CDR2 is FQGTGA. CDR3 length equals 15 residues. The specimen was PBMCs or a T cell subset sorted from them (not recorded which). The receptor was derived from a man aged 18 to 30 who had mild COVID-19 (a few samples of this study predate the infection). Cell type and time point are not known. The chain uses TRBV7-3 and TRBJ2-1; TRBD2 aligns across 9 bases. CDR3 sequence: CASSLRAGGPDEQFF. The CDR3 DNA is TGTGCCAGCAGCTTAAGGGCGGGGGGGCCAGATGAGCAGTTCTTC.